These 28 T cell receptor beta chains came from one sample sequenced in a study of blood T cell repertoires in COVID-19. Method: immunoSEQ multiplex PCR; TCRdb's copy keeps in-frame clones and lacks some. This table holds about 240,000 clones, about 83% found once. The material sequenced was peripheral blood. Receptors were obtained from a young man who had recovered from COVID-19.

This clone occurred a few times. The J gene is TRBJ2-5, the V gene TRBV20-1; D is unresolved. The CDR3 runs 11 residues. Germline V gives CDR1 DFQATT, CDR2 SNEGSKA (reference sequence). V was clipped by 3 bases and J by 7 bases, with 9 bases between them. CDR3 nucleotides: TGCAGTGCTAGGGAGTTGGGGACCCAGTACTTC. Translated, it gives CSARELGTQYF.

V usage is TRBV6-5 and J usage is TRBJ2-1; TRBD2 is a possible D gene (7 bases). CDR1 is MNHEY and CDR2 is SVGAGI in the germline V gene. This CDR3 spans 13 amino acids. V was shortened by 8 bases and J by 4 bases, with 12 bases between the two germline ends. This CDR3 reads CASWGGAYNEQFF. In DNA, the CDR3 is TGTGCCAGCTGGGGGGGGGCATACAATGAGCAGTTCTTC.

This chain connects TRBV5-5 to TRBJ2-1, with D maybe TRBD1 (5 bases). The CDR3 has 13 residues. Trimming stripped 4 bases from V and 5 bases from J, with 10 bases between. Germline CDR1 and CDR2: SGHKS and YYEKEE (reference sequence). The CDR3 reads CASSLDIHNEQFF. For the CDR3, the DNA is TGTGCCAGCAGCCTGGACATTCACAATGAGCAGTTCTTC.

The DNA of the CDR3 is TGTGCCATCAGTGAGGCCCAGGGGGCCCCCCAATACGTC. Translating gives CAISEAQGAPQYV. The genes are TRBV10-3 and TRBJ2-7; TRBD1 matches 8 bases. Germline values: CDR1 ENHRY, CDR2 SYGVKD. The CDR3 is 13 residues long. V was clipped by 2 bases and J by 13 bases; unmatched bases: 10.

This chain joins TRBV13 and TRBJ2-2; weak D call: TRBD1 (5 bases). The germline CDR1 and CDR2 sequences are PRHDT and FYEKMQ (reference sequence). The length of the CDR3 is 15 residues. The V and J ends lost 2 bases and 7 bases respectively, with 14 bases between them. CDR3 DNA: TGTGCCAGCAGCTTAATTTCGGTTCAGGGCGGGGAGCTGTTTTTT. Protein product: CASSLISVQGGELFF.

This sequence joins TRBV2 and TRBJ2-1; 7 positions agree with TRBD1. The J segment lost 0 bases and the V segment lost 4 bases, leaving 3 bases of the junction unmatched. The CDR3 is made up of 15 amino acids. From germline, CDR1 is SNHLY and CDR2 FYNNEI. CDR3 region: CASSGGQISYNEQFF. CDR3 DNA sequence: TGTGCCAGCAGTGGGGGACAGATCTCCTACAATGAGCAGTTCTTC.

The chain links TRBV3-1 (or the pseudogene TRBV3-2) to TRBJ2-3, with D perhaps TRBD2 (5 bases). Deletions cut 5 bases from V and 6 bases from J, with 15 bases between. Looked up from germline, CDR1 is LGHDT and CDR2 is YNNKEL (reference sequence). This CDR3 is 14 amino acids long. The CDR3 loop is CASSKGLNSDTQYF. Here the CDR3 DNA reads TGTGCCAGCAGCAAAGGACTGAATTCGGATACGCAGTATTTT.

V is TRBV27 and J is TRBJ2-1; maybe TRBD1 (6 bases). Germline V gene lookup returns CDR1 MNHEY and CDR2 SMNVEV (reference sequence). V lost 0 bases and J lost 12, with 18 bases in between. The CDR3 covers 15 residues. CDR3 nucleotides: TGTGCCAGCAGTTTATCGGTCGTGGGGACAATGACGCAGTTCTTC. As protein: CASSLSVVGTMTQFF.

The chain recombines TRBV5-5 with TRBJ2-1; the match to TRBD2 covers 9 bases. This CDR3 is 14 amino acids long. Germline V gene sequence: CDR1 SGHKS, CDR2 YYEKEE (reference sequence). V lost 3 bases to trimming and J lost 8 bases; unmatched junction nucleotides: 6. This chain's CDR3 is CASSWAGGQHEQFF. CDR3 nucleotides: TGTGCCAGCAGCTGGGCGGGGGGGCAACATGAGCAGTTCTTC.

The J gene is TRBJ2-2, the V gene TRBV4-1; 9 bases line up with TRBD1. Germline V gene lookup returns CDR1 MGHRA and CDR2 YSYEKL. Germline trimming cut 0 bases from V and 1 base from J; bases unmatched to any gene: 3. This CDR3 is built from 17 residues. For the CDR3, the DNA is TGCGCCAGCAGCCAAGATAGGGGACAGGGGAACACCGGGGAGCTGTTTTTT. The encoded protein is CASSQDRGQGNTGELFF.

The chain uses TRBV6-5 and TRBJ1-2; D is undetermined. The germline V and J ends were trimmed by 2 bases and 4 bases, with 11 bases remaining between them. Germline V gives CDR1 MNHEY, CDR2 SVGAGI. The CDR3 covers 14 residues. In nucleotides, the CDR3 is TGTGCCAGCAGTTACAGTCGGGAAGGCTATGGCTACACCTTC. Its translation is CASSYSREGYGYTF.

The V call is TRBV7-6, the J call TRBJ2-1, with TRBD2 matching over 16 bases. The germline V gene has CDR1 SGHVS and CDR2 FNYEAQ. The CDR3 extends over 16 amino acids. V lost 4 bases and J lost 6; bases outside the gene matches: 3. The CDR3 here is CASSSGLAGGPNEQFF. In nucleotides, the CDR3 is TGTGCCAGCAGCTCGGGACTAGCGGGGGGGCCCAATGAGCAGTTCTTC.

CDR3 coding DNA: TGTGCCAGCCACAATGGACTAGCAGGCTACAATGAGCAGTTCTTC. This sequence encodes CASHNGLAGYNEQFF. The V and J genes are TRBV2 and TRBJ2-1; 8 bases align to TRBD2. With 8 bases clipped from V and 3 bases from J, the junction kept 9 bases outside the gene matches. The germline CDR1 and CDR2 sequences are SNHLY and FYNNEI. The CDR3 contains 15 residues.

The chain links TRBV2 to TRBJ2-2; 9 bases fit TRBD1. This CDR3 has 13 amino acids. V was pared by 6 bases and J by 6 bases, with 2 bases of the junction left unmatched. CDR1 is SNHLY, CDR2 FYNNEI, per germline. The CDR3 coding sequence is TGTGCCAGCAGCCGACAGGGGGCCGGGGAGCTGTTTTTT. It is translated as CASSRQGAGELFF.

The rearrangement links TRBV2 to TRBJ1-3; TRBD1 might be the D (5 bases). The CDR3 has 13 amino acids. From germline, CDR1 is SNHLY and CDR2 FYNNEI. V was trimmed by 1 base and J by 4 bases, leaving 5 bases between them. The CDR3 protein is CASSEDRGNTIYF. CDR3 in DNA: TGTGCCAGCAGTGAAGACAGGGGAAACACCATATATTTT.

This clone was seen once. This rearrangement joins TRBV4-1 to TRBJ2-1; the D gene is possibly TRBD2 (6 bases). The CDR3 is 15 residues long. Germline lookup yields CDR1 MGHRA and CDR2 YSYEKL. V shed 4 bases and J shed 5 bases, with 15 bases lying between them. The CDR3 DNA is TGCGCCAGCAGCCGGGTCGGGACTGTCGACAATGAGCAGTTCTTC. It translates to CASSRVGTVDNEQFF.

The J gene is TRBJ1-1, the V gene TRBV6-5, with a tentative D call TRBD1 (6 bases). This CDR3 spans 14 amino acids. CDR1 and CDR2 from the germline V gene are MNHEY and SVGAGI. Trimming shortened V by 11 bases and J by 6 bases, and 22 bases separated the two germline ends. CDR3 region: CAGGLNSFISEAFF. CDR3 DNA sequence: TGTGCCGGGGGCCTCAATTCCTTTATTTCTGAAGCTTTCTTT.

This sequence joins TRBV10-2 and TRBJ2-1, with 8 nucleotides matching TRBD2. Looked up from germline, CDR1 is WSHSY and CDR2 is SAAADI. With V trimmed by 3 bases and J by 4 bases, 2 bases remained unmatched. The CDR3 spans 14 residues. DNA for the CDR3: TGCGCCAGCAGTGACAGCGGGGGTTACAATGAGCAGTTCTTC. Translating it yields CASSDSGGYNEQFF.

This chain connects TRBV25-1 to TRBJ2-1; 8 nucleotides agree with TRBD1. Germline V gene lookup returns CDR1 MGHDK and CDR2 SYGVNS. V lost 7 bases to trimming and J lost 16 bases; unmatched junction nucleotides: 15. The CDR3 runs to 13 residues. CDR3 nucleotides: TGTGCCAGCACCCCCGCGACGGGACAGGTGCTATTCTTC. Translated, it gives CASTPATGQVLFF.

The gene calls are TRBV7-9 and TRBJ2-4, with D perhaps TRBD2 (7 bases). The CDR3 runs 15 residues. From germline, CDR1 is SEHNR and CDR2 FQNEAQ (reference sequence). V lost 5 bases and J 1 base, leaving 12 bases between the germline ends. The CDR3 sequence is CASSPGRGAKNIQYF. In nucleotides, the CDR3 is TGTGCCAGCAGCCCGGGGAGGGGGGCCAAAAACATTCAGTACTTC.

V gene TRBV5-4 combines with J gene TRBJ2-1; D is unresolved. The CDR3 runs to 14 residues. Trimming took off 4 bases at V and 0 bases at J, with 8 bases between the two ends. The germline gives CDR1 SGHNT, CDR2 YYREEE (reference sequence). The CDR3 DNA sequence: TGTGCCAGCAGCCCCTCGAGCTCCTACAATGAGCAGTTCTTC. Amino acid sequence: CASSPSSSYNEQFF.

The chain is built from TRBV28 and TRBJ1-5, with a weak D call TRBD1 (5 bases). From germline, CDR1 is MDHEN and CDR2 SYDVKM. V lost 5 bases to trimming and J lost 11 bases, with 22 bases between them. The CDR3 covers 15 residues. The CDR3 here is CASSPPPRTGGAQHF. The CDR3, as DNA: TGTGCCAGCAGTCCACCTCCTCGCACAGGTGGGGCCCAGCATTTT.

This clone is a singleton in its sample. V usage is TRBV19 and J usage is TRBJ1-5; tentatively, D is TRBD1 (6 bases). Trimming took 5 bases from V and 3 from J, leaving 11 bases between them. The CDR3 contains 14 residues. Germline CDR1 LNHDA, CDR2 SQIVND (reference sequence). The CDR3 DNA is TGTGCCAGTAGTGCTGGGACACTCAATCAGCCCCAGCATTTT. The encoded protein is CASSAGTLNQPQHF.

CDR3 DNA sequence: TGTGCCAGCAGCTTGAGCGGGGGGTCTTTGGGAATAGAAAACAATGAGCAGTTCTTC. Translation gives CASSLSGGSLGIENNEQFF. The chain couples TRBV11-3 to TRBJ2-1, with TRBD2 matching 9 bases. CDR3 length equals 19 residues. V lost 3 bases to trimming and J lost 5 bases; unmatched junction nucleotides: 17. Looked up from germline, CDR1 is SGHNT and CDR2 is YENEEA. The full variable domain, rest sourced from reference TRBV11-3 and TRBJ2-1, is EAGVVQSPRYKIIEKKQPVAFWCNPISGHNTLYWYLQNLGQGPELLIRYENEEAVDDSQLPKDRFSAERLKGVDSTLKIQPAELGDSAVYLCASSLSGGSLGIENNEQFFGPGTRLTVL.

The chain employs TRBV11-2 and TRBJ2-5; D remains ambiguous. The V and J ends lost 0 bases and 5 bases respectively, with 10 bases between them. This CDR3 comprises 14 residues. The V gene's germline CDR1 is SGHAT and CDR2 FQNNGV. CDR3 coding DNA: TGTGCCAGCAGCTTAGACCTGGCCCAGGAGACCCAGTACTTC. Amino acids: CASSLDLAQETQYF. Drawing the rest from reference TRBV11-2 and TRBJ2-5, the complete variable domain is EAGVAQSPRYKIIEKRQSVAFWCNPISGHATLYWYQQILGQGPKLLIQFQNNGVVDDSQLPKDRFSAERLKGVDSTLKIQPAKLEDSAVYLCASSLDLAQETQYFGPGTRLLVL.

The chain is built from TRBV29-1 and TRBJ1-2; tentatively, D is TRBD1 (6 bases). The CDR3 consists of 10 residues. Per germline, CDR1 SQVTM and CDR2 ANQGSEA. Trimming cost V 7 bases and J 6 bases, with 9 bases left between them. DNA of the CDR3: TGCAGCGCTAGGGACAATGGCTACACCTTC. This gives the protein CSARDNGYTF.

The rearrangement links TRBV5-1 to TRBJ1-1; 11 positions match TRBD1. Germline CDR1 and CDR2: SGHRS and YFSETQ. CDR3 length: 14 amino acids. Germline trimming cut 6 bases from V and 5 bases from J; bases unmatched to any gene: 6. This CDR3 is CASNPGTGGTEAFF. Written as DNA, the CDR3 is TGCGCCAGCAACCCCGGGACAGGGGGTACTGAAGCTTTCTTT.

V gene TRBV18 combines with J gene TRBJ1-3; 7 bases are a match to TRBD1. This CDR3 is 15 amino acids long. Trimming took 5 bases from V and 4 from J; bases not matched to a gene: 8. Germline-derived CDR1 and CDR2 are KGHSH and LQKENI. The CDR3: CASSADRVIGNTIYF. The CDR3 bases are TGTGCCAGCTCAGCCGACAGGGTGATCGGAAACACCATATATTTT.